The subject of this entry is one T cell receptor beta chain. Per the germline V gene, CDR1 is KGHDR and CDR2 is SFDVKD. The CDR3 extends over 15 amino acids. V lost 4 bases and J lost 4; bases outside the gene matches: 6. The sample is drawn from a study of blood T cell repertoires in COVID-19. The protocol was immunoSEQ multiplex PCR, while the TCRdb copy is restricted to in-frame clones and leaves out a portion. Of around 88,000 clones listed, approximately 91% are singletons. The specimen sequenced was peripheral blood. This clonotype was sampled from an elderly woman with acute or convalescent COVID-19. This chain joins TRBV24-1 and TRBJ1-1; 9 bases are shared with TRBD1. This CDR3 is CATSESTGGGTEAFF. The CDR3, as DNA: TGTGCCACCAGTGAATCGACAGGGGGAGGCACTGAAGCTTTCTTT.